Listed here are 21 T cell receptor beta chains from one sample, sequenced in a study of long-term antiretroviral therapy in people with HIV (dated by TCRdb to between 2022 and 2023). Sequencing of the TRB variable region was done with the immunoSEQ hsTCRB v3.0 assay at survey level resolution. The clones in this table, taken by TCRdb from immuneACCESS, are in-frame only. Not every clone is retained; where verified, under half of the shortfall comes from an unresolved V gene, and the cause of the rest is unknown. The sample includes tens of thousands of clones, with over 80% observed a single time. The top ten clones comprise roughly a tenth of the sample. The source was unsorted PBMCs, collected 2.8 years after starting antiretroviral therapy. The receptors were gathered from a man aged 30 to 45 with HIV.

This clone was recorded once. In DNA form, the CDR3 reads TGCGCCAGCAGCTTGAGCTACTCTTCCTACGAGCAGTACTTC. Amino acids: CASSLSYSSYEQYF. The rearrangement uses TRBV5-1 and TRBJ2-7; D not resolved. Trimming took off 1 base at V and 1 base at J, with 9 bases between the two ends. Germline values: CDR1 SGHRS, CDR2 YFSETQ. The CDR3 totals 14 residues.

The CDR3 reads CASSPIAPTGSSEQYF. CDR3 sequence (DNA): TGTGCCAGCTCACCGATCGCCCCCACGGGGTCGAGCGAGCAGTACTTC. The J gene is TRBJ2-7, the V gene TRBV18; D might be TRBD2 (5 bases). This CDR3 is 16 amino acids long. The V gene lost 3 bases and the J gene lost 6 bases, with 21 bases spanning the gap. The germline gives CDR1 KGHSH, CDR2 LQKENI.

This clone was found a few times. The rearrangement uses TRBV27 and TRBJ2-7, with a tentative D call TRBD1 (6 bases). Germline lookup yields CDR1 MNHEY and CDR2 SMNVEV (reference sequence). The ends were cut back, 3 bases at V and 4 bases at J, with 22 bases in the middle. The CDR3 contains 17 residues. The CDR3 DNA sequence: TGTGCCAGCAGTTTGGCCTCAATCGGACAGAGACCATACGAGCAGTACTTC. Its protein product is CASSLASIGQRPYEQYF.

This clone was seen a handful of times. The V gene is TRBV6-5, the J gene TRBJ2-3, with 10 bases matching TRBD2. The V gene end was trimmed by 7 bases and the J gene end by 10 bases; junction bases not matched to a gene: 8. The CDR3 contains 13 residues. Per the germline V gene, CDR1 is MNHEY and CDR2 is SVGAGI. CDR3 in DNA: TGTGCCAGCACATCGAGCGGGGGGGGTGCGCAGTATTTT. It specifies CASTSSGGGAQYF.

The J gene is TRBJ2-7, the V gene TRBV9; D might be TRBD1 or TRBD2, each matching 6 bases. V shed 4 bases and J shed 6 bases, with 20 bases lying between them. CDR1 and CDR2 (germline): SGDLS, YYNGEE. This CDR3 has 15 residues. CDR3 sequence reads: CASSIGGLEVSEQYF. DNA of the CDR3: TGTGCCAGCAGCATAGGGGGACTGGAAGTTTCCGAGCAGTACTTC.

The chain combines TRBV4-1 with TRBJ2-1; 8 positions agree with TRBD1. Germline CDR1 reads MGHRA; CDR2 reads YSYEKL. CDR3 size: 15 residues. With 0 bases clipped from V and 7 bases from J, the junction kept 5 bases outside the gene matches. The CDR3 reads CASSQESTGGNEQFF. The CDR3 DNA reads TGCGCCAGCAGCCAAGAGTCCACAGGGGGTAATGAGCAGTTCTTC.

The rearrangement links TRBV30 to TRBJ2-2; TRBD1 might be the D (6 bases). Germline V gene data show CDR1 as GTSNPN and CDR2 as SVGIG (reference sequence). Trimming took off 0 bases at V and 4 bases at J, with 15 bases between the two ends. This CDR3 comprises 16 residues. The CDR3 loop is CAWSVAGGSRTGELFF. The CDR3 DNA sequence: TGTGCCTGGAGTGTTGCTGGGGGCTCCCGCACCGGGGAGCTGTTTTTT.

In DNA, the CDR3 is TGTGCCATCAGTGAGTCGGGGCAAGACTCCTACGAGCAGTACTTC. Amino acids: CAISESGQDSYEQYF. The rearrangement joins TRBV10-3 to TRBJ2-7, with TRBD1 as a possible D gene (5 bases). The CDR3 has 15 residues. From germline, CDR1 is ENHRY and CDR2 SYGVKD. V lost 0 bases, J lost 0 bases, and 9 bases lay in between.

The rearrangement uses TRBV5-6 and TRBJ2-1, with 14 positions matching TRBD2. Losses at the gene ends were 3 bases for V and 7 bases for J; bases not matched to a gene: 9. The CDR3 covers 17 residues. CDR1 and CDR2 (germline): SGHDT, YYEEEE. The CDR3 bases are TGTGCCAGCAGCTCGATAACCGGGACTAGCGGGAGTAATGAGCAGTTCTTC. Translation gives CASSSITGTSGSNEQFF.

This rearrangement joins TRBV6-1 to TRBJ2-1; 7 bases align to TRBD1. The CDR3 loop spans 14 amino acids. Germline CDR1 reads MNHNS; CDR2 reads SASEGT. V lost 5 bases, J lost 3 bases, and 4 bases stayed unmatched. The CDR3 protein is CASSRQGSYNEQFF. As DNA, the CDR3 is TGTGCCAGCAGTCGACAGGGTAGCTACAATGAGCAGTTCTTC.

CDR3 sequence: CASMRGDSGNTIYF. Here the CDR3 DNA reads TGTGCCAGTATGCGGGGGGACTCTGGAAACACCATATATTTT. The J gene is TRBJ1-3, the V gene TRBV19; D perhaps matches TRBD1 (5 bases). This CDR3 has 14 residues. The V end lost 7 bases, the J end lost 0 bases, and 10 bases lay between the germline ends. CDR1 and CDR2 (germline): LNHDA, SQIVND (reference sequence).

The chain joins TRBV5-1 to TRBJ2-5; D is uncertain. V shed 5 bases and J shed 5 bases, with 19 bases lying between them. This CDR3 is 15 amino acids long. Germline CDR1 and CDR2: SGHRS and YFSETQ. CDR3 sequence (DNA): TGCGCCAGCAGGTTAGGTGTGATCGGTGGGGAGACCCAGTACTTC. As protein: CASRLGVIGGETQYF. Drawing the rest from reference TRBV5-1 and TRBJ2-5, the complete variable domain is KAGVTQTPRYLIKTRGQQVTLSCSPISGHRSVSWYQQTPGQGLQFLFEYFSETQRNKGNFPGRFSGRQFSNSRSEMNVSTLELGDSALYLCASRLGVIGGETQYFGPGTRLLVL.

The chain combines TRBV6-1 with TRBJ2-7, with TRBD1 matching 7 bases. CDR1 and CDR2 from the germline V gene are MNHNS and SASEGT. V trimming: 4 bases; J trimming: 3 bases; junction bases outside the gene matches: 9. CDR3 length: 15 amino acids. The CDR3, as DNA: TGTGCCAGCAGTGCCCAGAAGACAGGGATCTACGAGCAGTACTTC. As protein: CASSAQKTGIYEQYF.

CDR3 DNA sequence: TGTGCCAGCAGTTACTCGAGGGAGACCCAGTACTTC. Its protein is CASSYSRETQYF. This chain connects TRBV6-6 to TRBJ2-5; D is unresolved. This CDR3 is 12 amino acids long. V lost 0 bases and J 5 bases, leaving 4 bases between the germline ends. CDR1 MNHNY and CDR2 SVGAGI come from the germline V gene (reference sequence).

This clone was recorded only once. The CDR3 DNA sequence: TGTGCCAGCAGCGAGGGACAGGGCGAACAGCAGTACTTC. Translated, it gives CASSEGQGEQQYF. The rearrangement links TRBV9 to TRBJ2-7; the match to TRBD1 covers 9 bases. This CDR3 is 13 amino acids long. CDR1 is SGDLS and CDR2 is YYNGEE in the germline V gene. The junction had 6 bases not matched to a gene; V was cut back by 3 bases and J by 8 bases.

V is TRBV28 and J is TRBJ2-4; no firm D call. Germline V gene data show CDR1 as MDHEN and CDR2 as SYDVKM. The length of the CDR3 is 15 residues. Deletions cut 5 bases from V and 0 bases from J, with 11 bases between. CDR3 sequence: CASSPPGSAKNIQYF. The CDR3, as DNA: TGTGCCAGCAGTCCCCCCGGATCAGCCAAAAACATTCAGTACTTC.

This clone was picked up a small number of times. CDR3 protein: CASSLIYNEQFF. The CDR3 nucleotides read TGTGCCAGCAGCCTAATATACAATGAGCAGTTCTTC. The chain joins TRBV7-9 to TRBJ2-1, with D uncertain. Trimming took 5 bases from V and 4 from J, leaving 6 bases between them. The germline gives CDR1 SEHNR, CDR2 FQNEAQ (reference sequence). The CDR3 length is 12 residues.

The J gene is TRBJ2-7, the V gene TRBV5-6; TRBD1 might be the D (6 bases). Germline CDR1 and CDR2: SGHDT and YYEEEE. CDR3 size: 15 residues. The germline V and J ends were trimmed by 1 base and 2 bases, with 13 bases remaining between them. The chain's CDR3 is CASSLYQGLPYEQYF. The CDR3 bases are TGTGCCAGCAGCTTGTATCAGGGGTTACCCTACGAGCAGTACTTC.

The gene calls are TRBV30 and TRBJ1-1; D might be TRBD1 (5 bases). Germline V gene sequence: CDR1 GTSNPN, CDR2 SVGIG (reference sequence). The CDR3 has 11 residues. Trimming stripped 6 bases from V and 7 bases from J, with 12 bases between. Here the CDR3 DNA reads TGTGCCTGTTTGGGAGGGGTTGAAGCTTTCTTT. Its protein product is CACLGGVEAFF.

The rearrangement uses TRBV28 and TRBJ1-5, with D unclear. Germline V gene lookup returns CDR1 MDHEN and CDR2 SYDVKM. CDR3 length equals 15 residues. The V end lost 2 bases, the J end lost 3 bases, and 11 bases lay between the germline ends. The CDR3 DNA reads TGTGCCAGCAGTTTACAAGGTGTTATCAATCAGCCCCAGCATTTT. Residues: CASSLQGVINQPQHF. The variable domain in full, completed from reference TRBV28 and TRBJ1-5, reads DVKVTQSSRYLVKRTGEKVFLECVQDMDHENMFWYRQDPGLGLRLIYFSYDVKMKEKGDIPEGYSVSREKKERFSLILESASTNQTSMYLCASSLQGVINQPQHFGDGTRLSIL.

The rearrangement joins TRBV11-2 to TRBJ2-1; TRBD2 aligns across 8 bases. The CDR3 length is 15 residues. Germline CDR1 is SGHAT and CDR2 is FQNNGV. Trimming removed 5 bases from V and 5 bases from J; junction bases left unmatched: 8. The CDR3 sequence: CASSLFSGDNNEQFF. For the CDR3, the DNA is TGTGCCAGCAGCCTCTTTAGCGGGGACAACAATGAGCAGTTCTTC. Based on the CDR3 plus reference TRBV11-2 and TRBJ2-1, the full variable domain is EAGVAQSPRYKIIEKRQSVAFWCNPISGHATLYWYQQILGQGPKLLIQFQNNGVVDDSQLPKDRFSAERLKGVDSTLKIQPAKLEDSAVYLCASSLFSGDNNEQFFGPGTRLTVL.